Listed below are T cell receptor beta chains from one sample, sequenced in a study of T-cell memory formation after mild COVID-19. A single record per CDR3 protein comes from TCRdb applying MiXCR to the 5' RACE reads. The table shows 95,000 to 110,000 distinct CDR3 sequences, with about 15% occurring only once. The sample was PBMCs or a T cell subset sorted from them (not recorded which). These receptors were obtained from a man aged 18-30 years who had mild COVID-19 (a few samples of this study predate the infection). Cell type and time point are not known. Both conserved end residues are part of each CDR3. The D gene is left open where the match is weak. Where a row states a size, it is once, few, many or the class of an expanded clone; other rows omit it.

abundance	d_gene	v_gene	j_gene	CDR3aa	CDR3nt
few	-	TRBV18	TRBJ2-5	CASSQPTVRAEETQYF	TGTGCCAGCTCACAACCGACCGTCCGGGCGGAAGAGACCCAGTACTTC
many	TRBD1	TRBV12-3/TRBV12-4	TRBJ2-2	CASSLVHRGGTGELFF	TGTGCCAGCAGTTTAGTCCACAGGGGCGGCACCGGGGAGCTGTTTTTT
few	-	TRBV28	TRBJ2-2	CASSDDRVNTGELFF	TGTGCCAGCAGTGATGACAGAGTGAACACCGGGGAGCTGTTTTTT
-	-	TRBV7-2	TRBJ2-2	CASSLYGELFF	TGTGCCAGCAGCTTATATGGGGAGCTGTTTTTT
few	-	TRBV11-2	TRBJ2-1	CASSLGPFFYNEQFF	TGTGCCAGCAGCTTAGGTCCGTTCTTCTACAATGAGCAGTTCTTC
few	-	TRBV4-1	TRBJ2-2	CASSQGGASTGELFF	TGCGCCAGCAGCCAGGGGGGGGCGAGCACCGGGGAGCTGTTTTTT
few	TRBD1	TRBV6-5	TRBJ2-2	CASSTTGGAGELFF	TGTGCCAGCAGTACAACAGGGGGAGCCGGGGAGCTGTTTTTT
few	-	TRBV6-5	TRBJ1-2	CASSQTDYGYTF	TGTGCCAGCAGTCAAACTGACTATGGCTACACCTTC
few	-	TRBV21-1	TRBJ2-1	CASSRPFGEQFF	TGTGCCAGCAGCAGACCGTTTGGTGAGCAGTTCTTC
-	-	TRBV4-3	TRBJ2-3	CASSQDHAQTGFPDTQYF	TGCGCCAGCAGCCAAGATCACGCCCAAACAGGGTTCCCAGATACGCAGTATTTT
-	-	TRBV7-9	TRBJ1-1	CASSPRLAEAFF	TGTGCCAGCAGCCCACGGTTGGCTGAAGCTTTCTTT
-	TRBD1	TRBV7-9	TRBJ1-2	CASSTTGTGVTNYGYTF	TGTGCCAGCAGCACCACCGGGACAGGGGTTACTAACTATGGCTACACCTTC
-	-	TRBV7-9	TRBJ2-1	CASSLDRATASNEQFF	TGTGCCAGCAGCCTAGACCGCGCGACAGCCTCTAATGAGCAGTTCTTC
-	TRBD2	TRBV29-1	TRBJ2-5	CSVVLAGTQETQYF	TGCAGCGTTGTCCTAGCGGGGACCCAAGAGACCCAGTACTTC
many	-	TRBV10-3	TRBJ2-2	CAISGTMGHGYTGELFF	TGTGCCATCAGTGGAACGATGGGGCACGGATACACCGGGGAGCTGTTTTTT
-	-	TRBV7-6	TRBJ2-1	CASSFYRDYNEQFF	TGTGCCAGCAGCTTTTACCGGGACTACAATGAGCAGTTCTTC
many	TRBD2	TRBV20-1	TRBJ2-5	CSARDGTSGQETQYF	TGCAGTGCTAGAGATGGGACTAGCGGCCAAGAGACCCAGTACTTC
-	TRBD1	TRBV10-3	TRBJ1-2	CAIRGQGGDYGYTF	TGTGCCATCAGGGGACAGGGAGGGGACTATGGCTACACCTTC
few	TRBD1	TRBV28	TRBJ1-6	CASSFEAGGSGSPLHF	TGTGCCAGCAGTTTCGAGGCAGGGGGCAGCGGTTCACCCCTCCACTTT
few	-	TRBV7-8	TRBJ2-7	CASSSSQGGEQYF	TGTGCCAGCAGCTCCTCACAGGGCGGGGAGCAGTACTTC
few	TRBD1	TRBV4-1	TRBJ1-1	CASSPGTGGTEAFF	TGCGCCAGCAGCCCCGGGACAGGGGGAACTGAAGCTTTCTTT
-	-	TRBV7-2	TRBJ1-1	CASSLGTLRGSGNTEAFF	TGTGCCAGCAGCTTAGGAACCCTCAGGGGATCAGGGAACACTGAAGCTTTCTTT
-	-	TRBV4-3	TRBJ2-2	CASSQDYAGYAGELFF	TGCGCCAGCAGCCAAGATTACGCCGGGTATGCCGGGGAGCTGTTTTTT
few	-	TRBV7-9	TRBJ2-3	CASSLVGGTDTQYF	TGTGCCAGCAGCTTAGTGGGCGGAACAGATACGCAGTATTTT
few	-	TRBV7-6	TRBJ2-2	CASSFRTGQPNTGELFF	TGTGCCAGCAGCTTTCGGACTGGGCAGCCGAACACCGGGGAGCTGTTTTTT
-	TRBD1	TRBV5-6	TRBJ1-1	CASSSTGFTEAFF	TGTGCCAGCAGCTCGACAGGGTTCACTGAAGCTTTCTTT
many	-	TRBV6-5	TRBJ2-7	CASSLSPGGLEQYF	TGTGCCAGCAGCCTCAGCCCCGGGGGGCTCGAGCAGTACTTC